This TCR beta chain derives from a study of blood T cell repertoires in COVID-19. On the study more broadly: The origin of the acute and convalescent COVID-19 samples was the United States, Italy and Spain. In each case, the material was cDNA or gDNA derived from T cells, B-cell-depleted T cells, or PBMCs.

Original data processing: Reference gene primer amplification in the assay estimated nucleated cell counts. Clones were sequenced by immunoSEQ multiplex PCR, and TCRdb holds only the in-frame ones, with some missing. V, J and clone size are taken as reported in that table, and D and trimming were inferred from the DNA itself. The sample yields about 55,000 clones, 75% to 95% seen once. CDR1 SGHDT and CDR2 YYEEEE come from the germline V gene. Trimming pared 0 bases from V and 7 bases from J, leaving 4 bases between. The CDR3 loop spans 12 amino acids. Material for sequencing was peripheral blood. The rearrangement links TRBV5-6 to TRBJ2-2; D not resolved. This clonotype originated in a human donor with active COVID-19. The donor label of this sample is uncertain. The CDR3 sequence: CASSLGHGELFF. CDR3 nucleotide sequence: TGTGCCAGCAGCTTGGGTCACGGGGAGCTGTTTTTT.